Following are 12 T cell receptor beta chains from one sample sequenced in a study of T cells after posttransplantation cyclophosphamide. Here immunoSEQ multiplex PCR was the method, and the copy in TCRdb shows in-frame clones only, minus some. The sample contains 30,000 to 45,000 clones, none occurring once; approximately 1.3% lies in the top ten. Sequenced sample: PBMCs. The receptors come from a girl between 5 and 17 years old in good health, CMV-negative, and a related stem cell transplant donor.

This clone was seen ten or more times. The chain joins TRBV5-4 to TRBJ2-3; 7 bases line up with TRBD1. CDR1 is SGHNT and CDR2 is YYREEE in the germline V gene (reference sequence). V trimming: 0 bases; J trimming: 1 base; junction bases outside the gene matches: 5. CDR3 length: 16 amino acids. This chain's CDR3 is CASSLAVGGRTDTQYF. The CDR3 nucleotides are TGTGCCAGCAGCTTGGCTGTAGGGGGCCGCACAGATACGCAGTATTTT.

In its sample, this clone was seen many times. CDR3 in amino acids: CASSDSRWGNQPQHF. DNA for the CDR3: TGTGCCAGCAGTGACTCGAGGTGGGGCAATCAGCCCCAGCATTTT. The chain couples TRBV6-4 to TRBJ1-5; D is unclear. Germline V gene sequence: CDR1 MRHNA, CDR2 SNTAGT. Trimming took 0 bases from V and 2 from J, leaving 8 bases between them. The CDR3 consists of 15 residues.

This clone was seen at least ten times. The CDR3 nucleotides are TGTGCCAGCAGGGAGGGTGGCACTGAAGCTTTCTTT. This gives the protein CASREGGTEAFF. The chain couples TRBV28 to TRBJ1-1; no clear D gene. The CDR3 covers 12 residues. Per the germline V gene, CDR1 is MDHEN and CDR2 is SYDVKM. V lost 6 bases and J lost 4, with 9 bases in between.

This clone was found many times. The rearrangement joins TRBV18 to TRBJ1-3, with unresolved D. The germline V gene has CDR1 KGHSH and CDR2 LQKENI. The CDR3 loop spans 16 amino acids. With 4 bases removed from V and 0 bases from J, the gap between germline ends came to 13 bases. The CDR3 DNA reads TGTGCCAGCTCACGTGGACTCCCTAGCTCTGGAAACACCATATATTTT. Protein product: CASSRGLPSSGNTIYF.

The sample holds many counts of this clone. The chain is built from TRBV19 and TRBJ2-1; maybe TRBD1 (6 bases). Germline CDR1 reads LNHDA; CDR2 reads SQIVND (reference sequence). The CDR3 loop spans 15 amino acids. V was pared by 0 bases and J by 6 bases, with 12 bases between. Here the CDR3 reads CASSIDTRDTNEQFF. The CDR3, as DNA: TGTGCCAGTAGTATAGATACTCGGGACACCAATGAGCAGTTCTTC.

This clone was observed many times. V gene TRBV28 combines with J gene TRBJ1-5; a possible D gene is TRBD1 (5 bases). This CDR3 has 14 residues. Germline CDR1 is MDHEN and CDR2 is SYDVKM. The ends were cut back, 7 bases at V and 5 bases at J, with 15 bases in the middle. The DNA of the CDR3 is TGTGCCAGCAAATTTAGACAGACAGATCAGCCCCAGCATTTT. This codes for CASKFRQTDQPQHF.

This clone was counted only a few times. The chain has TRBV29-1 and TRBJ2-3; 8 nucleotides line up with TRBD1. Germline V gene sequence: CDR1 SQVTM, CDR2 ANQGSEA. CDR3 size: 13 residues. The ends lost 7 bases at V and 1 base at J; junction bases unmatched: 4. In nucleotides, the CDR3 is TGCAGCGGCGGACAGGGTGGCACAGATACGCAGTATTTT. The encoded protein is CSGGQGGTDTQYF.

This clone has ten or more counts. CDR3 DNA: TGTGCCAGTAGTATTGGGACAGCCACAGATACGCAGTATTTT. Protein product: CASSIGTATDTQYF. The chain recombines TRBV19 with TRBJ2-3; 7 positions agree with TRBD1. CDR3 length: 14 residues. Per the germline V gene, CDR1 is LNHDA and CDR2 is SQIVND (reference sequence). The V gene end was trimmed by 3 bases and the J gene end by 2 bases; junction bases not matched to a gene: 2.

This clone appeared many times. The gene calls are TRBV6-6 and TRBJ2-7, with 10 positions matching TRBD2. The CDR3 spans 14 residues. With V trimmed by 2 bases and J by 2 bases, 0 bases remained unmatched. Germline V gene lookup returns CDR1 MNHNY and CDR2 SVGAGI (reference sequence). CDR3 nucleotides: TGTGCCAGCAGTTACGGGACTAGCGCCTACGAGCAGTACTTC. Encoded protein: CASSYGTSAYEQYF.

This clone was seen repeatedly, ten times or more. The CDR3 sequence is CASSWELARSSYNEQFF. The CDR3, as DNA: TGTGCCAGCAGCTGGGAGCTAGCGCGGAGCTCCTACAATGAGCAGTTCTTC. The gene calls are TRBV7-2 and TRBJ2-1; a weak D match, TRBD2 (6 bases). The V gene's germline CDR1 is SGHTA and CDR2 FQGNSA. The CDR3 loop spans 17 amino acids. Deletions cut 4 bases from V and 0 bases from J, with 16 bases between.

This clone came up many times. The genes are TRBV2 and TRBJ1-1, with D perhaps matching TRBD1 (5 bases). In germline, CDR1 is SNHLY, CDR2 FYNNEI. The CDR3 is made up of 14 amino acids. Deletions cut 1 base from V and 5 bases from J, with 11 bases between. The DNA of the CDR3 is TGTGCCAGCAGTGAAGGGTCAGGGCTGACTGAAGCTTTCTTT. Its translation: CASSEGSGLTEAFF.

This clone has ten or more counts. This chain connects TRBV7-9 to TRBJ2-3; no clear D. The CDR3 has 14 amino acids. Trimming took off 3 bases at V and 0 bases at J, with 7 bases between the two ends. CDR1 SEHNR and CDR2 FQNEAQ come from the germline V gene (reference sequence). CDR3 coding DNA: TGTGCCAGCAGCTTTATCCTAAGCACAGATACGCAGTATTTT. It is translated as CASSFILSTDTQYF.